The 26 T cell receptor beta chains below come from one sample, sequenced in a study of blood T cell repertoires in COVID-19. Only in-frame clones appear in the TCRdb table, and some are missing; sequencing was by immunoSEQ multiplex PCR. The table has around 85,000 clones, around 89% seen once. Material: peripheral blood. The receptors were gathered from a woman of 80 years or more with active or convalescent COVID-19.

The rearrangement uses TRBV24-1 and TRBJ2-5, with a weak D call TRBD2 (5 bases). The CDR3 covers 17 residues. The V end was cut by 4 bases, the J end by 1 base, with 18 bases between. Germline V lookup: CDR1 KGHDR, CDR2 SFDVKD. CDR3 sequence (DNA): TGTGCCACCAGTGAGCCACCCGGTGGCCGGGGCCAAGAGACCCAGTACTTC. Protein product: CATSEPPGGRGQETQYF.

The gene calls are TRBV5-1 and TRBJ1-1; D is unresolved. The CDR3 is 14 amino acids. The V and J ends lost 4 bases and 10 bases respectively, with 20 bases between them. Germline V lookup: CDR1 SGHRS, CDR2 YFSETQ. The chain's CDR3 is CASSPKISGVGAFF. The CDR3 DNA follows: TGCGCCAGCAGCCCAAAGATTAGTGGAGTGGGAGCTTTCTTT.

The V call is TRBV27, the J call TRBJ1-2; weak D call: TRBD1 (5 bases). The germline V and J ends were trimmed by 1 base and 2 bases, with 11 bases remaining between them. Germline CDR1 reads MNHEY; CDR2 reads SMNVEV (reference sequence). The CDR3 has 15 residues. The CDR3 DNA follows: TGTGCCAGCAGTTTATTGGGGCAACTCAACTATGGCTACACCTTC. Amino acid sequence: CASSLLGQLNYGYTF.

This clone was recorded a few times. V usage is TRBV28 and J usage is TRBJ2-7; 9 bases fit TRBD2. This CDR3 region has 14 residues. The J segment lost 9 bases and the V segment lost 1 base, leaving 7 bases of the junction unmatched. CDR1 MDHEN and CDR2 SYDVKM come from the germline V gene. CDR3 nucleotides: TGTGCCAGCAGTTTATATAGCGGGAGCTCTGGGCAGTACTTC. Residues: CASSLYSGSSGQYF.

This clone was counted a single time. This chain connects TRBV28 to TRBJ2-6, with D possibly being TRBD2 (6 bases). Germline loops: CDR1 MDHEN, CDR2 SYDVKM. This CDR3 spans 16 amino acids. The V end was cut by 6 bases, the J end by 0 bases, with 12 bases between. CDR3 in DNA: TGTGCCAGCAGGCCGGGAGCGGGCTCTGGGGCCAACGTCCTGACTTTC. This codes for CASRPGAGSGANVLTF.

V gene TRBV6-6 combines with J gene TRBJ1-6; perhaps TRBD1 as D (6 bases). Germline values: CDR1 MNHNY, CDR2 SVGAGI (reference sequence). This CDR3 comprises 16 residues. Trimming cost V 7 bases and J 10 bases, with 23 bases left between them. The CDR3 protein is CASTTTRGGVNSPLHF. CDR3 bases: TGTGCCAGCACTACGACTAGGGGGGGCGTAAACTCACCCCTCCACTTT.

With regard to this clone: A junction end diverges from the germline sequence, so it may reflect a read error. V gene TRBV7-7 combines with J gene TRBJ2-5; the D is unclear. This CDR3 spans 14 amino acids. CDR1 SSHAT and CDR2 FNYEAQ come from the germline V gene (reference sequence). Written as DNA, the CDR3 is TGTGCCAGCAGCTTGAGACCGGGTGAAGAGGCCCAGTACTTC. This encodes CASSLRPGEEAQYF.

This clone has a single count. This chain uses TRBV19 with TRBJ1-6; 9 bases agree with TRBD1. The CDR3 has 14 amino acids. The V gene end was trimmed by 11 bases and the J gene end by 8 bases; junction bases not matched to a gene: 10. Germline V gene data show CDR1 as LNHDA and CDR2 as SQIVND (reference sequence). The CDR3 spells CASSTGGTDSPLHF. The CDR3 coding sequence is TGTGCCTCCTCGACAGGGGGAACTGATTCACCCCTCCACTTT.

This chain links TRBV15 with TRBJ1-2; tentative D call: TRBD1 (6 bases). The CDR3 length is 14 residues. Trimming pared 1 base from V and 6 bases from J, leaving 12 bases between. Germline V gene sequence: CDR1 LNHNV, CDR2 YYDKDF (reference sequence). The CDR3 reads CATSRGVTGNGYTF. The CDR3 coding sequence is TGTGCCACCAGCAGAGGAGTAACAGGGAATGGCTACACCTTC. The whole variable domain, remainder taken from reference TRBV15 and TRBJ1-2, is DAMVIQNPRYQVTQFGKPVTLSCSQTLNHNVMYWYQQKSSQAPKLLFHYYDKDFNNEADTPDNFQSRRPNTSFCFLDIRSPGLGDTAMYLCATSRGVTGNGYTFGSGTRLTVV.

The genes are TRBV19 and TRBJ2-7; TRBD2 matches 10 bases. V lost 4 bases and J lost 6; bases outside the gene matches: 12. This CDR3 contains 16 residues. Germline V gene lookup returns CDR1 LNHDA and CDR2 SQIVND (reference sequence). As DNA, the CDR3 is TGTGCCAGTAGTAGGCGTCATCTAGCGGGAGTCAGCGAGCAGTACTTC. Translation: CASSRRHLAGVSEQYF.

The V and J genes are TRBV19 and TRBJ2-3; D possibly corresponds to TRBD2 (6 bases). Germline CDR1 and CDR2: LNHDA and SQIVND (reference sequence). The CDR3 is 14 residues long. V lost 6 bases to trimming and J lost 4 bases, with 14 bases between them. CDR3 nucleotide sequence: TGTGCCAGTAGCCCCGGGGGTGCGGCAGATACGCAGTATTTT. Translated, it gives CASSPGGAADTQYF.

V is TRBV6-2 or TRBV6-3 and J is TRBJ1-2; no definite D call. This CDR3 region has 14 residues. Germline V lookup: CDR1 MNHEY, CDR2 SVGEGT. The germline V and J ends were trimmed by 5 bases and 5 bases, with 15 bases remaining between them. The CDR3 reads CASSLEGPGYGYTF. CDR3 sequence (DNA): TGTGCCAGCAGTCTGGAGGGTCCTGGATATGGCTACACCTTC.

This chain connects TRBV29-1 to TRBJ2-3, with D maybe TRBD1 (5 bases). From germline, CDR1 is SQVTM and CDR2 ANQGSEA. The CDR3 loop spans 15 amino acids. Trimming pared 6 bases from V and 2 bases from J, leaving 18 bases between. CDR3 nucleotides: TGCAGCGTCCAAGGGGCAGACGGGCCCACAGATACGCAGTATTTT. Encoded protein: CSVQGADGPTDTQYF.

This chain uses TRBV18 with TRBJ2-7; TRBD2 is a possible D gene (5 bases). This CDR3 has 14 amino acids. From germline, CDR1 is KGHSH and CDR2 LQKENI. Trimming cost V 3 bases and J 0 bases, with 9 bases left between them. In DNA form, the CDR3 reads TGTGCCAGCTCACCCGAGCGGAGCTCCTACGAGCAGTACTTC. This sequence encodes CASSPERSSYEQYF.

The CDR3 DNA follows: TGTGCCAGCAGCTTAGCACCGGGAGGGGCCTACGAGCAGTACTTC. Translation: CASSLAPGGAYEQYF. The J gene is TRBJ2-7, the V gene TRBV7-2; 8 nucleotides align to TRBD2. V dropped 0 bases and J dropped 2; count of bases not matched to a gene: 3. Germline assignment: CDR1 SGHTA and CDR2 FQGNSA. The CDR3 loop spans 15 amino acids.

This clone appeared once. The chain links TRBV28 to TRBJ2-7; D call uncertain. CDR1 is MDHEN and CDR2 is SYDVKM in the germline V gene. The CDR3 loop spans 10 amino acids. V lost 10 bases and J lost 0, with 4 bases in between. CDR3 sequence: CATRSYEQYF. For the CDR3, the DNA is TGTGCCACCCGCTCCTACGAGCAGTACTTC. The variable domain in full, completed from reference TRBV28 and TRBJ2-7, reads DVKVTQSSRYLVKRTGEKVFLECVQDMDHENMFWYRQDPGLGLRLIYFSYDVKMKEKGDIPEGYSVSREKKERFSLILESASTNQTSMYLCATRSYEQYFGPGTRLTVT.

The V and J genes are TRBV15 and TRBJ1-3, with 8 bases lining up with TRBD1. This CDR3 contains 17 residues. Looked up from germline, CDR1 is LNHNV and CDR2 is YYDKDF (reference sequence). The V gene end was trimmed by 1 base and the J gene end by 0 bases; junction bases not matched to a gene: 5. The CDR3: CATSRVTGASSGNTIYF. The DNA of the CDR3 is TGTGCCACCAGCAGAGTGACAGGGGCTAGCTCTGGAAACACCATATATTTT. The variable domain in full, with the rest retrieved from reference TRBV15 and TRBJ1-3, is DAMVIQNPRYQVTQFGKPVTLSCSQTLNHNVMYWYQQKSSQAPKLLFHYYDKDFNNEADTPDNFQSRRPNTSFCFLDIRSPGLGDTAMYLCATSRVTGASSGNTIYFGEGSWLTVV.

This chain uses TRBV28 with TRBJ1-5; D is unclear. CDR3 length: 14 amino acids. V dropped 7 bases and J dropped 8 bases, with 18 bases sitting between them. The germline gives CDR1 MDHEN, CDR2 SYDVKM. The CDR3 sequence: CASNPQMGGKPQHF. CDR3 coding DNA: TGTGCCAGCAATCCGCAGATGGGAGGAAAGCCCCAGCATTTT.

The chain is built from TRBV21-1 and TRBJ2-1; no DNA check was done on the table's D call, TRBD2. TRBV21-1 is a known pseudogene. There are 15 residues in the CDR3. The CDR3 bases are TGTGCCAGCAGCAAGGGACGGACTAGAAGCGATGAGCAGTTCTTC. Its protein is CASSKGRTRSDEQFF.

V gene TRBV2 combines with J gene TRBJ1-5, with a weak D call TRBD1 (5 bases). The CDR3 length is 14 residues. Trimming stripped 7 bases from V and 3 bases from J, with 13 bases between. CDR1 is SNHLY and CDR2 is FYNNEI in the germline V gene. DNA for the CDR3: TGTGCCAGCAAGGGGAGGACAAACAATCAGCCCCAGCATTTT. Translating it yields CASKGRTNNQPQHF.

J is TRBJ1-2 and V is TRBV19; D remains ambiguous. Germline values: CDR1 LNHDA, CDR2 SQIVND (reference sequence). This CDR3 comprises 13 residues. Trimming pared 4 bases from V and 4 bases from J, leaving 10 bases between. CDR3: CASSKRDLYGYTF. In DNA form, the CDR3 reads TGTGCCAGTAGTAAGCGAGACCTCTATGGCTACACCTTC.

V usage is TRBV7-3 and J usage is TRBJ1-6; no clear D gene. V lost 0 bases, J lost 8 bases, and 8 bases lay in between. The V gene's germline CDR1 is SGHTA and CDR2 FQGTGA. The CDR3 sequence is 14 residues long. The DNA of the CDR3 is TGTGCCAGCAGCTTAACAGGGAGAGATTCACCCCTCCACTTT. The encoded protein is CASSLTGRDSPLHF.

The chain employs TRBV7-9 and TRBJ2-1; 10 bases fit TRBD1. This CDR3 has 15 residues. The germline gives CDR1 SEHNR, CDR2 FQNEAQ (reference sequence). V was pared by 5 bases and J by 7 bases, with 8 bases of the junction left unmatched. This CDR3 reads CASSPTGGIGNEQFF. DNA for the CDR3: TGTGCCAGCAGCCCGACAGGGGGCATAGGGAATGAGCAGTTCTTC. Full variable domain (remainder filled in from reference TRBV7-9 and TRBJ2-1): DTGVSQNPRHKITKRGQNVTFRCDPISEHNRLYWYRQTLGQGPEFLTYFQNEAQLEKSRLLSDRFSAERPKGSFSTLEIQRTEQGDSAMYLCASSPTGGIGNEQFFGPGTRLTVL.

The chain employs TRBV19 and TRBJ1-5; D uncertain. The CDR3 runs 16 residues. Between the trimmed V and J ends, which lost 1 base and 1 base, there was a span of 11 bases. Germline lookup yields CDR1 LNHDA and CDR2 SQIVND (reference sequence). The CDR3 DNA follows: TGTGCCAGTAGTATAGGTGGCATTGCAAGCAATCAGCCCCAGCATTTT. Its protein is CASSIGGIASNQPQHF.

The gene calls are TRBV19 and TRBJ2-7, with 10 bases aligning to TRBD2. CDR1 and CDR2 (germline): LNHDA, SQIVND (reference sequence). CDR3 length: 14 residues. Losses at the gene ends were 7 bases for V and 2 bases for J; bases not matched to a gene: 5. In nucleotides, the CDR3 is TGTGCCAGTACAGGAGCGGGAGGGCCCTACGAGCAGTACTTC. Translation: CASTGAGGPYEQYF. The full variable domain, in which reference TRBV19 and TRBJ2-7 provide the parts outside the CDR3, is DGGITQSPKYLFRKEGQNVTLSCEQNLNHDAMYWYRQDPGQGLRLIYYSQIVNDFQKGDIAEGYSVSREKKESFPLTVTSAQKNPTAFYLCASTGAGGPYEQYFGPGTRLTVT.

The V gene is TRBV9, the J gene TRBJ1-6; D possibly corresponds to TRBD1 (5 bases). V lost 0 bases and J lost 11, with 12 bases in between. The germline V gene encodes CDR1 SGDLS and CDR2 YYNGEE. The CDR3 has 14 amino acids. The CDR3 DNA follows: TGTGCCAGCAGCGTAGAGGACGCAGGGACACCCCTCCACTTT. Translated: CASSVEDAGTPLHF. Full variable domain (missing parts from reference TRBV9 and TRBJ1-6): DSGVTQTPKHLITATGQRVTLRCSPRSGDLSVYWYQQSLDQGLQFLIQYYNGEERAKGNILERFSAQQFPDLHSELNLSSLELGDSALYFCASSVEDAGTPLHFGNGTRLTVT.